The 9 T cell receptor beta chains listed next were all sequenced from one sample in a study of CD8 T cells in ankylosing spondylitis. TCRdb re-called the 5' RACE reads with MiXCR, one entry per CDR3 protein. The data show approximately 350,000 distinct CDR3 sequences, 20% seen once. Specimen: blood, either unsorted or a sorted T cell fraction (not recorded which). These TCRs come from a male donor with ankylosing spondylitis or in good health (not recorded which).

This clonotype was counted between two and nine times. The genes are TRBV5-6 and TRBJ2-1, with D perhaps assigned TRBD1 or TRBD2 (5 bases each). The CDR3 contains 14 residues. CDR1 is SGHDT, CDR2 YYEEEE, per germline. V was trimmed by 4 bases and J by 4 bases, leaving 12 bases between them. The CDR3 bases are TGTGCCAGCAGCGTCGGGACGGTTTACAATGAGCAGTTCTTC. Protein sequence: CASSVGTVYNEQFF.

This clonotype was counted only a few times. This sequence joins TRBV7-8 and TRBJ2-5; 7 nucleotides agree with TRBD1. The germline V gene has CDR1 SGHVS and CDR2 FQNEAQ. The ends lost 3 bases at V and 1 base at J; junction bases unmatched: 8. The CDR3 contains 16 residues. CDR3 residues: CASSFHPGGLQETQYF. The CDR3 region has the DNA TGTGCCAGCAGCTTTCATCCAGGGGGTCTCCAAGAGACCCAGTACTTC.

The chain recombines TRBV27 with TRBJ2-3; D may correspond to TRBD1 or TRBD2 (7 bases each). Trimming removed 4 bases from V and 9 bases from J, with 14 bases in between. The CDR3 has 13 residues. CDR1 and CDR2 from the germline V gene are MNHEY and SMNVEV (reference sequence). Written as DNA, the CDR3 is TGTGCCAGCAGTTATCAGGGGGGGAGAACGCAGTATTTT. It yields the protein CASSYQGGRTQYF.

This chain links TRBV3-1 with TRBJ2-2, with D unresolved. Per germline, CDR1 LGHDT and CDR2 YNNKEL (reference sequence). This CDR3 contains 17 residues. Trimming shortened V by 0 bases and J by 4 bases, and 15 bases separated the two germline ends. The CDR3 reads CASSQDRSLRSTGELFF. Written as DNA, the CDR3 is TGTGCCAGCAGCCAAGATAGGTCCCTCAGGAGCACCGGGGAGCTGTTTTTT.

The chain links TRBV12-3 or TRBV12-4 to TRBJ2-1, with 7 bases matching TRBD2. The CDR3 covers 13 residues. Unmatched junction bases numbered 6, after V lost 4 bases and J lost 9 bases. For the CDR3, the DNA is TGTGCCAGCAGTTCAGGACTAGGCGCTGAGCAGTTCTTC. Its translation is CASSSGLGAEQFF.

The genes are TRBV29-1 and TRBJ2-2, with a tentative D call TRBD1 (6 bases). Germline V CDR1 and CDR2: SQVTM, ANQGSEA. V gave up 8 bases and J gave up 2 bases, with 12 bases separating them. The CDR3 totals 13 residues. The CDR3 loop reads CSYMGANTGELFF. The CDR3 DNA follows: TGCAGCTACATGGGGGCAAACACCGGGGAGCTGTTTTTT.

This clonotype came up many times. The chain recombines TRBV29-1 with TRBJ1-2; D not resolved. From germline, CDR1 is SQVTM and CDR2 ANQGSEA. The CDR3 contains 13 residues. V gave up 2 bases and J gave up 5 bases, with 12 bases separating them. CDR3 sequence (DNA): TGCAGCGTTGAAATCCGGGATGGATATGGCTACACCTTC. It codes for CSVEIRDGYGYTF.

The CDR3 sequence: CASSSGSYPTDTQYF. In nucleotides, the CDR3 is TGTGCCAGCAGCTCAGGGTCTTATCCCACAGATACGCAGTATTTT. J is TRBJ2-3 and V is TRBV27, with a weak D call TRBD1 (5 bases). In germline, CDR1 is MNHEY, CDR2 SMNVEV (reference sequence). The CDR3 runs to 15 residues. Trimming shortened V by 6 bases and J by 2 bases, and 15 bases separated the two germline ends.

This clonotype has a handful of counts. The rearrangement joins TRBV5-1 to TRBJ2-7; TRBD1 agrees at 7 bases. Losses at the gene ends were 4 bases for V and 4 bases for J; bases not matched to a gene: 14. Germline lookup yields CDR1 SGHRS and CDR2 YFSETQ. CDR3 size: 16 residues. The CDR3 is CASSPSGQAPLYEQYF. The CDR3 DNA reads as TGCGCCAGCAGCCCTTCAGGACAGGCCCCCCTATACGAGCAGTACTTC.